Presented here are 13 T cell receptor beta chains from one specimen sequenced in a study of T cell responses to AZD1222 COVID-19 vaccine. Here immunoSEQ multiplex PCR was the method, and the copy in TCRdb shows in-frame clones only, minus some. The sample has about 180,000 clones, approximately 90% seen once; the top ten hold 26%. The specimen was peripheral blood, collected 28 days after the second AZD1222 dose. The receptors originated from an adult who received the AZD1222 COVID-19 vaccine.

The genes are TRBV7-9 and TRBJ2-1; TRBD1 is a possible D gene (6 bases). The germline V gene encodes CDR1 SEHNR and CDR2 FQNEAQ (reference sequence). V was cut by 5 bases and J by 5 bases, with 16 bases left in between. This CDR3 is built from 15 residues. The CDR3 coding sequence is TGTGCCAGCAGCGACGGACCCCAGGGGAACAATGAGCAGTTCTTC. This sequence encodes CASSDGPQGNNEQFF.

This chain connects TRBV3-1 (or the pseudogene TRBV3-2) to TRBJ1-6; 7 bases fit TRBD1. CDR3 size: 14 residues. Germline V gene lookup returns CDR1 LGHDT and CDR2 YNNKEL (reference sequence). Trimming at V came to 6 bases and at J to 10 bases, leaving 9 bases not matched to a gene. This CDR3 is CASRQNPGGSPLHF. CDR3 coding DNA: TGTGCCAGCAGACAGAACCCAGGGGGATCACCCCTCCACTTT.

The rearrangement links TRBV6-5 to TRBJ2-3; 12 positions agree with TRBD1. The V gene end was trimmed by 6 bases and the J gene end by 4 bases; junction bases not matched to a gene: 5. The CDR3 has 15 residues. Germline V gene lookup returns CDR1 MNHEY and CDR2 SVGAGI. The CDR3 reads CASRPGQGASDTQYF. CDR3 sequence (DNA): TGTGCCAGCAGACCGGGACAGGGGGCTTCAGATACGCAGTATTTT.

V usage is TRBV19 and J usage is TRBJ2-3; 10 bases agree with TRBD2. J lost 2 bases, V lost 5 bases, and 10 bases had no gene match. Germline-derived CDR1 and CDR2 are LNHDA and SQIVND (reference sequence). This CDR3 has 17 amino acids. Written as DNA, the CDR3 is TGTGCCAGTAGTGGGGCTAGCGGGAGTCGGAACACAGATACGCAGTATTTT. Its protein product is CASSGASGSRNTDTQYF. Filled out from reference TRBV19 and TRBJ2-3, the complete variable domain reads DGGITQSPKYLFRKEGQNVTLSCEQNLNHDAMYWYRQDPGQGLRLIYYSQIVNDFQKGDIAEGYSVSREKKESFPLTVTSAQKNPTAFYLCASSGASGSRNTDTQYFGPGTRLTVL.

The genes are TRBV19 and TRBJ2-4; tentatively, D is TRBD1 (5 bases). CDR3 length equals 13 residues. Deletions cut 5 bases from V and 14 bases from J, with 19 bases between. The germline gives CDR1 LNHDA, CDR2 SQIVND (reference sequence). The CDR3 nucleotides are TGTGCCAGTAGTCTCCACAGGACGGTCGAGAAGTACTTC. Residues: CASSLHRTVEKYF.

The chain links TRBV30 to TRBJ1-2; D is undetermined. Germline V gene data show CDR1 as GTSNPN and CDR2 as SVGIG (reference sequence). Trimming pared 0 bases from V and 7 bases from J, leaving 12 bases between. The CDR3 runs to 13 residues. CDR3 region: CAWSVLSRSGYTF. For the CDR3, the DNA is TGTGCCTGGAGTGTACTAAGCCGTTCTGGCTACACCTTC.

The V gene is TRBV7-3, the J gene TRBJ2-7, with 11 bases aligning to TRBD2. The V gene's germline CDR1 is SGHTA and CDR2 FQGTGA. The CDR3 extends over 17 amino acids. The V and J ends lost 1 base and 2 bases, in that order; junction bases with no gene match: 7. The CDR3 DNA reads TGTGCCAGCAGCTTAAGGCTAGCGGGAGGCCCTCCCTACGAGCAGTACTTC. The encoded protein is CASSLRLAGGPPYEQYF.

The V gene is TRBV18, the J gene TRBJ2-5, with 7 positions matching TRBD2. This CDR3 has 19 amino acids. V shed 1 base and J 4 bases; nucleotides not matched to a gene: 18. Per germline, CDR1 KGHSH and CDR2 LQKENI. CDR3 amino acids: CASSPLPVERAGKGETQYF. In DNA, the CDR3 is TGTGCCAGCTCACCACTACCGGTCGAGCGAGCGGGAAAGGGAGAGACCCAGTACTTC.

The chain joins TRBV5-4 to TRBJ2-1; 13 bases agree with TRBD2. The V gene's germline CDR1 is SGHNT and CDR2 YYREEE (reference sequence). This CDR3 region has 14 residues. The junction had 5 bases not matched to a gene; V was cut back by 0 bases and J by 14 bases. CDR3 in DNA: TGTGCCAGCAGCTTGGAACTAGCGGGAGGGCCGGAGTTCTTC. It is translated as CASSLELAGGPEFF.

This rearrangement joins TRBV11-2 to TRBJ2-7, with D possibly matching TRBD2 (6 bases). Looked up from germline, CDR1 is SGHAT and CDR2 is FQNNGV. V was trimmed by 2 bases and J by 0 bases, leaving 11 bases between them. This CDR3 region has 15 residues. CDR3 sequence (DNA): TGTGCCAGCAGCTTACGTTGGCGGGGCTCCTACGAGCAGTACTTC. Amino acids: CASSLRWRGSYEQYF.

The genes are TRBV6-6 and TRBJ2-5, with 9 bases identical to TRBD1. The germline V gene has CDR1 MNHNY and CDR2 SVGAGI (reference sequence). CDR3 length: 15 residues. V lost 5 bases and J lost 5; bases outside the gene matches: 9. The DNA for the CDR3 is TGTGCCAGCAGTGCCGGGACAGGGTTTTGGGAGACCCAGTACTTC. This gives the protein CASSAGTGFWETQYF.

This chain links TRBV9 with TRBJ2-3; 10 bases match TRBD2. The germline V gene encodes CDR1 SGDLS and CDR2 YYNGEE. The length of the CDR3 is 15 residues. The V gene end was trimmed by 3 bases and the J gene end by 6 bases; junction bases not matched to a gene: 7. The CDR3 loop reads CASSENPSGSDTQYF. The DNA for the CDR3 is TGTGCCAGCAGCGAAAACCCTAGCGGGAGCGATACGCAGTATTTT.

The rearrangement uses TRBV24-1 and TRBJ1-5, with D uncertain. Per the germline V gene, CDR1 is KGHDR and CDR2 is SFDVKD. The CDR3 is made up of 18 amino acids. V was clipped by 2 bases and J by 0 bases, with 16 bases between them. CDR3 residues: CATSDSNRWEYSNQPQHF. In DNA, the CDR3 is TGTGCCACCAGTGATTCGAACCGATGGGAATATAGCAATCAGCCCCAGCATTTT.